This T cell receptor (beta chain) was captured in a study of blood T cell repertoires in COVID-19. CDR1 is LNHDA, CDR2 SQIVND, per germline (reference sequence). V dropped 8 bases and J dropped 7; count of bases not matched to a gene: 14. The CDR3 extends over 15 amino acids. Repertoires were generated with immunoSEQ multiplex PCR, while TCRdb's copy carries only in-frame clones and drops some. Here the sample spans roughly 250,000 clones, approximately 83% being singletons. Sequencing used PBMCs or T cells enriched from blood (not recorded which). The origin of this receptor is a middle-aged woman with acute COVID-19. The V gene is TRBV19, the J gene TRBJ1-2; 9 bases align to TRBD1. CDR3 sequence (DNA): TGTGCCAGTTCAAAATACACAGGGGGCGTAGGTGGCTACACCTTC. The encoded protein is CASSKYTGGVGGYTF.